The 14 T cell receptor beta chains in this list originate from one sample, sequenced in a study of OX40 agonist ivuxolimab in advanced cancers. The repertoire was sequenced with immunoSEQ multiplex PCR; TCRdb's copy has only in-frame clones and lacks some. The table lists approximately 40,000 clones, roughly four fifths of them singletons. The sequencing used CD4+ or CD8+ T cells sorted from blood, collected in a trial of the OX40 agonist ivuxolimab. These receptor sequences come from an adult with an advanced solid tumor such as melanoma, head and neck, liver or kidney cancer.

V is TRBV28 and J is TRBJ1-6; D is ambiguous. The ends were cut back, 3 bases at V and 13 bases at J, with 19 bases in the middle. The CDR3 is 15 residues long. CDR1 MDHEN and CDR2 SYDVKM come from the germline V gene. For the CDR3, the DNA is TGTGCCAGCAGTTTGGCCGGGAGAGCTGAAAAGCCCCTCCACTTT. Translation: CASSLAGRAEKPLHF.

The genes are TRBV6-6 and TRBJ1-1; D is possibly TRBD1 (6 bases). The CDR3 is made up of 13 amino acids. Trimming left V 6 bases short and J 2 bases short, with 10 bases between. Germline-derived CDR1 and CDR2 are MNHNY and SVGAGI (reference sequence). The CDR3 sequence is CASREGTNTEAFF. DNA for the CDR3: TGTGCCAGCAGGGAGGGGACAAACACTGAAGCTTTCTTT.

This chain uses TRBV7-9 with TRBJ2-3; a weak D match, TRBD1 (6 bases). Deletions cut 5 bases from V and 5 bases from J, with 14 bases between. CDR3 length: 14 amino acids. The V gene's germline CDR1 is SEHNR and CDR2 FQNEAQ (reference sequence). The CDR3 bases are TGTGCCAGCAGCAAACAGGGTTTCGGAGATACGCAGTATTTT. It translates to CASSKQGFGDTQYF.

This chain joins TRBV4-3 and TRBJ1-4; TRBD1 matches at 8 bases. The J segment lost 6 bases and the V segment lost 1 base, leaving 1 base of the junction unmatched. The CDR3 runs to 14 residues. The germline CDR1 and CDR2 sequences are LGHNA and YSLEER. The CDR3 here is CASSQGTGYEKLFF. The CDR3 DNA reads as TGCGCCAGCAGCCAAGGGACAGGGTATGAAAAACTGTTTTTT.

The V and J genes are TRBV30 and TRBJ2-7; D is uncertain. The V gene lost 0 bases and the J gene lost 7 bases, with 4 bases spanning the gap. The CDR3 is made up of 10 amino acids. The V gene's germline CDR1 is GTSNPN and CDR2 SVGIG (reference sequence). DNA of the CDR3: TGTGCCTGGAGTGTACGTGAGCAGTACTTC. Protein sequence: CAWSVREQYF.

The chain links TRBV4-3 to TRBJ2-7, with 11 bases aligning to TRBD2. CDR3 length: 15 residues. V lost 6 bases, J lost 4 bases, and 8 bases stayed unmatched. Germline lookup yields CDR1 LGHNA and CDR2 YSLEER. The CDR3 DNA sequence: TGCGCCAGCAGTCCGTCGGGACTAGCGGAATACGAGCAGTACTTC. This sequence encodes CASSPSGLAEYEQYF.

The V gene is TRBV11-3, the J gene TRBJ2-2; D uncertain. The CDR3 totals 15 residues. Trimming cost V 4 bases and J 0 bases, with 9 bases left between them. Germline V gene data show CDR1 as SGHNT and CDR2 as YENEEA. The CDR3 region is CASSSAGSNTGELFF. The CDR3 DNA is TGTGCCAGCAGCTCGGCCGGGTCGAACACCGGGGAGCTGTTTTTT. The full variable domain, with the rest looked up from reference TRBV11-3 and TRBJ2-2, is EAGVVQSPRYKIIEKKQPVAFWCNPISGHNTLYWYLQNLGQGPELLIRYENEEAVDDSQLPKDRFSAERLKGVDSTLKIQPAELGDSAVYLCASSSAGSNTGELFFGEGSRLTVL.

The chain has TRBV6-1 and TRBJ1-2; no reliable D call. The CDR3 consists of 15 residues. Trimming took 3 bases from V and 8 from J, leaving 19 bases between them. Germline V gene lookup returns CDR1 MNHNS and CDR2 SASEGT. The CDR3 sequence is CASSDGFVESDGYTF. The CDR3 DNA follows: TGTGCCAGCAGTGACGGGTTTGTAGAATCCGACGGCTACACCTTC.

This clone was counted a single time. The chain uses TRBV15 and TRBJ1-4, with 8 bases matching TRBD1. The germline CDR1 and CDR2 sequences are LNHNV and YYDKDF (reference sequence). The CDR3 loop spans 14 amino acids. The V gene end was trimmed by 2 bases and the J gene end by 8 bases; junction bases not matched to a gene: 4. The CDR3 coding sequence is TGTGCCACCAGCAGAACTACAGGGGGGGAAAAACTGTTTTTT. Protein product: CATSRTTGGEKLFF.

In DNA, the CDR3 is TGCGCCAGCAGCCAACCCCGGGAGCAGCGGGGGGGAGGAGATACGCAGTATTTT. Translating it yields CASSQPREQRGGGDTQYF. The rearrangement uses TRBV4-1 and TRBJ2-3; 10 nucleotides line up with TRBD2. Trimming removed 2 bases from V and 5 bases from J; junction bases left unmatched: 13. Germline V gene data show CDR1 as MGHRA and CDR2 as YSYEKL. The length of the CDR3 is 18 residues.

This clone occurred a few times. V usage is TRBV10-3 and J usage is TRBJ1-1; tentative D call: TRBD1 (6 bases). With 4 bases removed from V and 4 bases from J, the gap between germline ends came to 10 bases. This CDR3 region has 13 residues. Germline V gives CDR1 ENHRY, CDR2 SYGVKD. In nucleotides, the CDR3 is TGTGCCATCAGTGTGGGGGGCATCACTGAAGCTTTCTTT. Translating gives CAISVGGITEAFF.

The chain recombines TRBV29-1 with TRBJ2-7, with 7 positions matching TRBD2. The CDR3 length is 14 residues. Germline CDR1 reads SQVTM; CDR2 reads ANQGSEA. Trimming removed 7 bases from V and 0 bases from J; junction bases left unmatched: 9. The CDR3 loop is CSALREGSSYEQYF. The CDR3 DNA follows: TGCAGCGCCCTCAGGGAGGGCAGCTCCTACGAGCAGTACTTC.

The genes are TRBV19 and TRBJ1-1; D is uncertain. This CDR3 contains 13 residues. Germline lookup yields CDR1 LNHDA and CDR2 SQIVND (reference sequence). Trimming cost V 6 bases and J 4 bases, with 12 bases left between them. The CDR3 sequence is CASSYGVGTEAFF. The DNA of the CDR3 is TGTGCCAGTAGCTACGGAGTTGGCACTGAAGCTTTCTTT.

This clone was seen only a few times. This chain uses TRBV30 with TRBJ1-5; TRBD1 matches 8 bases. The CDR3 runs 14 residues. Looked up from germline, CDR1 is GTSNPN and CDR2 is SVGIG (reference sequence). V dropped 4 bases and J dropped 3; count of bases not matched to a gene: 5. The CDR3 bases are TGTGCCTGGAAGGGGGACAGGATCAATCAGCCCCAGCATTTT. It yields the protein CAWKGDRINQPQHF.